These 8 T cell receptor beta chains were all obtained from the same sample, sequenced in a study of cytomegalovirus exposure and HLA in healthy donors. The PCR used 60 Vbeta and 13 Jbeta primers. Using immunoSEQ multiplex PCR, the repertoire was profiled, and TCRdb retains in-frame clones only, with some absent. Of 150,000 to 190,000 clones listed, about 85% were seen once; the top ten hold around 2%. The sequencing input was PBMCs. Receptors were obtained from a young woman in good health and CMV-seronegative.

The genes are TRBV5-1 and TRBJ2-5, with D perhaps matching TRBD2 (6 bases). V was trimmed by 1 base and J by 6 bases, leaving 25 bases between them. The CDR3 is made up of 18 amino acids. Germline V gene lookup returns CDR1 SGHRS and CDR2 YFSETQ. The CDR3 DNA sequence: TGCGCCAGCAGCTTGTCCTCCCCCGTGGGAGGCTTGGGAAAGACCCAGTACTTC. This sequence encodes CASSLSSPVGGLGKTQYF.

The V gene is TRBV27, the J gene TRBJ2-7; 7 nucleotides align to TRBD2. There are 15 residues in the CDR3. CDR1 is MNHEY and CDR2 is SMNVEV in the germline V gene (reference sequence). The V gene end was trimmed by 2 bases and the J gene end by 4 bases; junction bases not matched to a gene: 8. The CDR3 nucleotides are TGTGCCAGCAGTTTAATAGCGGGTGGAGAGTACGAGCAGTACTTC. Encoded protein: CASSLIAGGEYEQYF.

This clone was seen a handful of times. The rearrangement joins TRBV7-2 to TRBJ1-1; D remains unclear. Trimming took 7 bases from V and 0 from J, leaving 15 bases between them. The germline CDR1 and CDR2 sequences are SGHTA and FQGNSA. This CDR3 has 15 amino acids. CDR3 sequence reads: CASTVTPIMNTEAFF. The CDR3 nucleotides are TGTGCCAGCACGGTGACACCAATTATGAACACTGAAGCTTTCTTT.

J is TRBJ2-2 and V is TRBV5-1, with D possibly TRBD1 on 6 matching bases. The V and J ends lost 4 bases and 7 bases respectively, with 14 bases between them. CDR3 size: 14 residues. Germline CDR1 and CDR2: SGHRS and YFSETQ. CDR3: CASSPRPGDGELFF. CDR3 nucleotides: TGCGCCAGCAGCCCGCGCCCAGGGGACGGGGAGCTGTTTTTT.

This chain connects TRBV5-8 to TRBJ1-2; D gene unclear. The length of the CDR3 is 15 residues. Trimming shortened V by 6 bases and J by 2 bases, and 17 bases separated the two germline ends. CDR1 and CDR2 from the germline V gene are SGHTS and YDEGEE. DNA of the CDR3: TGTGCCAGCAACCGGGCGGCGGGGTTAAACTATGGCTACACCTTC. This translates into CASNRAAGLNYGYTF.

Note on this clone: Germline and junction disagree at one end, which may indicate a read error. This sequence joins TRBV5-4 and TRBJ1-6, with D perhaps matching TRBD1 (5 bases). This CDR3 has 17 residues. CDR1 is SGHNT and CDR2 is YYREEE in the germline V gene (reference sequence). The CDR3 here is CASSQDSLFGGRSPLHF. The CDR3 bases are TGCGCCAGCAGCCAAGATTCCCTGTTCGGGGGACGTTCACCCCTCCACTTT.

DNA of the CDR3: TGTGCCAGCAGCCGGGAGGCTGGAAACACCATATATTTT. This gives the protein CASSREAGNTIYF. The chain is built from TRBV9 and TRBJ1-3; no reliable D call. CDR1 and CDR2 from the germline V gene are SGDLS and YYNGEE. This CDR3 has 13 amino acids. Trimming pared 4 bases from V and 2 bases from J, leaving 7 bases between. The whole variable domain, filled in from reference TRBV9 and TRBJ1-3, reads DSGVTQTPKHLITATGQRVTLRCSPRSGDLSVYWYQQSLDQGLQFLIQYYNGEERAKGNILERFSAQQFPDLHSELNLSSLELGDSALYFCASSREAGNTIYFGEGSWLTVV.

The V gene is TRBV6-5, the J gene TRBJ1-5; a possible D gene is TRBD1 (5 bases). CDR1 is MNHEY, CDR2 SVGAGI, per germline. The CDR3 has 16 residues. With 0 bases removed from V and 7 bases from J, the gap between germline ends came to 16 bases. As DNA, the CDR3 is TGTGCCAGCAGTTACTCCCCCCCGGGGGGTGGCCAGCCCCAGCATTTT. Its translation is CASSYSPPGGGQPQHF.